Each of the 28 T cell receptor beta chains below was sequenced from the same sample in a study of cytomegalovirus exposure and HLA in healthy donors (dated by TCRdb to between 2016 and 2019). Libraries came from the immunoSEQ multiplex PCR assay. A mixture of 60 forward primers for TCR Vbeta segments and 13 reverse primers for TCR Jbeta segments was used in the multiplex PCR. TCRdb limited this immuneACCESS table to in-frame rearrangements with V and J called. A share of clones is missing; checked studies link under half to unresolved V genes, and the rest is unexplained. The sample yields about 180,000 clones; 60% to 85% were counted once. The top ten hold about 1.5% of the sample. Sequencing input: PBMCs. The receptors were sampled from a man aged 18 to 35 in good health and CMV-seronegative.

This chain joins TRBV7-2 and TRBJ1-6; D is unresolved. The CDR3 contains 14 residues. Trimming removed 4 bases from V and 5 bases from J, with 9 bases in between. Per the germline V gene, CDR1 is SGHTA and CDR2 is FQGNSA. CDR3 amino acids: CASSSRRDNSPLHF. DNA for the CDR3: TGTGCCAGCAGCTCCCGACGGGATAATTCACCCCTCCACTTT.

This clone has just a few counts. This chain uses TRBV28 with TRBJ1-3; 7 bases fit TRBD1. This CDR3 has 13 residues. Germline V gives CDR1 MDHEN, CDR2 SYDVKM. Germline trimming cut 3 bases from V and 8 bases from J; bases unmatched to any gene: 4. CDR3: CASSFSQGDTIYF. As DNA, the CDR3 is TGTGCCAGCAGTTTTTCCCAGGGGGACACCATATATTTT.

The chain employs TRBV19 and TRBJ1-2; 7 bases agree with TRBD1. Looked up from germline, CDR1 is LNHDA and CDR2 is SQIVND (reference sequence). With 8 bases clipped from V and 6 bases from J, the junction kept 15 bases outside the gene matches. The CDR3 has 15 amino acids. CDR3 sequence: CASFRQGSGKNGYTF. Written as DNA, the CDR3 is TGTGCCAGTTTTCGACAGGGTAGCGGGAAGAATGGCTACACCTTC.

This chain joins TRBV7-9 and TRBJ2-7; possible D gene TRBD2, 7 bases. V was pared by 9 bases and J by 6 bases, with 18 bases between. The CDR3 loop spans 13 amino acids. CDR1 is SEHNR, CDR2 FQNEAQ, per germline (reference sequence). DNA for the CDR3: TGTGCCAGTATAGGGGGGGGCGACTCCGAGCAGTACTTC. Translating gives CASIGGGDSEQYF.

V usage is TRBV6-6 and J usage is TRBJ2-1; no firm D call. Trimming removed 5 bases at V and 0 bases at J, with 11 bases between. CDR3 length equals 15 residues. CDR1 and CDR2 from the germline V gene are MNHNY and SVGAGI (reference sequence). CDR3 sequence: CASSTSRGSYNEQFF. CDR3 nucleotide sequence: TGTGCCAGCAGTACCTCTCGAGGCTCCTACAATGAGCAGTTCTTC.

This CDR3 reads CATNPHGADVQFF. CDR3 sequence (DNA): TGTGCCACCAACCCCCATGGGGCAGATGTCCAGTTCTTC. J is TRBJ2-1 and V is TRBV2, with D possibly being TRBD1 (5 bases). The V and J ends lost 10 bases and 13 bases respectively, with 23 bases between them. Germline assignment: CDR1 SNHLY and CDR2 FYNNEI. The CDR3 runs to 13 residues.

The chain is built from TRBV6-1 and TRBJ1-2; D is ambiguous. Germline CDR1 is MNHNS and CDR2 is SASEGT. The CDR3 length is 12 residues. V dropped 6 bases and J dropped 5 bases, with 10 bases sitting between them. Here the CDR3 reads CASRAGNYGYTF. As DNA, the CDR3 is TGTGCCAGCAGGGCCGGGAATTATGGCTACACCTTC.

V usage is TRBV30 and J usage is TRBJ2-1, with D possibly being TRBD2 (6 bases). CDR1 and CDR2 from the germline V gene are GTSNPN and SVGIG (reference sequence). CDR3 length: 13 amino acids. Trimming took off 7 bases at V and 9 bases at J, with 19 bases between the two ends. The CDR3 loop reads CASLPSRDFEQFF. The CDR3 coding sequence is TGTGCCTCACTCCCCTCGCGGGACTTTGAGCAGTTCTTC.

The chain is built from TRBV30 and TRBJ1-1; weak D call: TRBD1 (6 bases). V lost 0 bases and J 1 base, leaving 21 bases between the germline ends. In germline, CDR1 is GTSNPN, CDR2 SVGIG (reference sequence). The CDR3 is 18 residues long. The CDR3, as DNA: TGTGCCTGGAGTGTACATAGACCTACGGCAGGGGCGAACACTGAAGCTTTCTTT. The encoded protein is CAWSVHRPTAGANTEAFF.

This clone was found a few times. The V and J genes are TRBV2 and TRBJ1-4, with TRBD1 matching over 8 bases. The CDR3 has 14 amino acids. Germline-derived CDR1 and CDR2 are SNHLY and FYNNEI. The V and J ends lost 7 bases and 6 bases, in that order; junction bases with no gene match: 7. The DNA for the CDR3 is TGTGCCAGCACTGCCGGGACAGGACATGAAAAACTGTTTTTT. Translated: CASTAGTGHEKLFF. Together with reference TRBV2 and TRBJ1-4, the CDR3 gives the full variable domain: EPEVTQTPSHQVTQMGQEVILRCVPISNHLYFYWYRQILGQKVEFLVSFYNNEISEKSEIFDDQFSVERPDGSNFTLKIRSTKLEDSAMYFCASTAGTGHEKLFFGSGTQLSVL.

The chain carries TRBV7-9 and TRBJ2-2, with 7 bases matching TRBD1. The germline V gene encodes CDR1 SEHNR and CDR2 FQNEAQ (reference sequence). The junction had 19 bases not matched to a gene; V was cut back by 5 bases and J by 4 bases. There are 19 residues in the CDR3. CDR3 protein: CASSGGQIESISRTGELFF. CDR3 bases: TGTGCCAGCAGCGGGGGACAGATTGAATCAATCTCTCGCACCGGGGAGCTGTTTTTT.

The rearrangement uses TRBV6-1 and TRBJ2-7; no clear D gene. The V end was cut by 3 bases, the J end by 3 bases, with 12 bases between. Germline lookup yields CDR1 MNHNS and CDR2 SASEGT. This CDR3 has 14 amino acids. The CDR3 DNA sequence: TGTGCCAGCAGTGATCGGGTAAACGGCTACGAGCAGTACTTC. Its translation: CASSDRVNGYEQYF.

The V call is TRBV13, the J call TRBJ2-7, with 8 bases that match TRBD2. Germline CDR1 is PRHDT and CDR2 is FYEKMQ (reference sequence). This CDR3 comprises 15 residues. J was trimmed by 5 bases and V by 8 bases; bases with no gene match: 14. The CDR3 is CASGILGSGGNEQYF. The DNA of the CDR3 is TGTGCCAGCGGGATCCTAGGCAGCGGGGGCAACGAGCAGTACTTC.

Turning to this clone: The junction and the germline gene differ at one end; a read error may be behind it. V and J are TRBV5-6 and TRBJ2-1; 8 nucleotides match TRBD2. This CDR3 region has 12 residues. Germline assignment: CDR1 SGHDT and CDR2 YYEEEE. The chain's CDR3 is CASSPGGDYRIF. For the CDR3, the DNA is TGTGCCAGCAGCCCGGGGGGGGACTATCGAATCTTC.

This clone has more than one count but fewer than ten. This chain joins TRBV5-6 and TRBJ2-2; 7 bases map to TRBD1. In germline, CDR1 is SGHDT, CDR2 YYEEEE. The junction had 8 bases not matched to a gene; V was cut back by 5 bases and J by 4 bases. The CDR3 consists of 15 residues. CDR3 DNA: TGTGCCAGCAGAGACAGGGCGGTCGGCACCGGGGAGCTGTTTTTT. It specifies CASRDRAVGTGELFF.

The chain joins TRBV15 to TRBJ1-1; possible D gene TRBD1, 6 bases. The germline V gene has CDR1 LNHNV and CDR2 YYDKDF (reference sequence). Deletions cut 0 bases from V and 3 bases from J, with 11 bases between. CDR3 length: 15 amino acids. The DNA for the CDR3 is TGTGCCACCAGCAGAGATTGGGCAGGGGACACTGAAGCTTTCTTT. It yields the protein CATSRDWAGDTEAFF. The full variable domain, in which reference TRBV15 and TRBJ1-1 provide the parts outside the CDR3, is DAMVIQNPRYQVTQFGKPVTLSCSQTLNHNVMYWYQQKSSQAPKLLFHYYDKDFNNEADTPDNFQSRRPNTSFCFLDIRSPGLGDTAMYLCATSRDWAGDTEAFFGQGTRLTVV.

The chain employs TRBV19 and TRBJ1-6; 8 bases align to TRBD1. CDR1 and CDR2 (germline): LNHDA, SQIVND (reference sequence). The CDR3 contains 14 residues. J was trimmed by 9 bases and V by 5 bases; bases with no gene match: 6. Here the CDR3 DNA reads TGTGCCAGTAGTTACGACAGGGGTGGTTCACCCCTCCACTTT. Translating gives CASSYDRGGSPLHF.

This clone came up a few times. This chain connects TRBV6-5 to TRBJ1-1, with D perhaps TRBD1 (5 bases). Trimming removed 2 bases at V and 2 bases at J, with 6 bases between. CDR1 is MNHEY and CDR2 is SVGAGI in the germline V gene. This CDR3 has 13 amino acids. CDR3 sequence (DNA): TGTGCCAGCAGTTACCAGGGCAACACTGAAGCTTTCTTT. It translates to CASSYQGNTEAFF.

V gene TRBV5-1 combines with J gene TRBJ2-1; D not certain. Per germline, CDR1 SGHRS and CDR2 YFSETQ. This CDR3 contains 16 residues. V gave up 4 bases and J gave up 1 base, with 15 bases separating them. The CDR3, as DNA: TGCGCCAGCAGCCGAGGCTTAGGCGTTTCCTACAATGAGCAGTTCTTC. Translated: CASSRGLGVSYNEQFF.

The genes are TRBV6-6 and TRBJ2-7; the match to TRBD1 covers 9 bases. This CDR3 spans 16 amino acids. Germline CDR1 reads MNHNY; CDR2 reads SVGAGI (reference sequence). V trimming: 4 bases; J trimming: 3 bases; junction bases outside the gene matches: 10. The CDR3 sequence is CASSSEGQGIVYEQYF. The CDR3 DNA sequence: TGTGCCAGCAGTTCTGAGGGACAGGGTATTGTCTACGAGCAGTACTTC.

The gene calls are TRBV5-4 and TRBJ1-2; D possibly corresponds to TRBD1 (6 bases). Germline lookup yields CDR1 SGHNT and CDR2 YYREEE (reference sequence). The V gene lost 4 bases and the J gene lost 4 bases, with 11 bases spanning the gap. The CDR3 totals 13 residues. CDR3 sequence: CASSPLDSYGYTF. The CDR3 DNA reads TGTGCCAGCAGCCCGTTGGACAGCTATGGCTACACCTTC.

The V and J genes are TRBV5-8 and TRBJ1-5; 12 bases map to TRBD1. The trim removed 0 bases at V and 7 bases at J, leaving 5 bases unmatched. The germline gives CDR1 SGHTS, CDR2 YDEGEE. This CDR3 region has 16 residues. The DNA for the CDR3 is TGTGCCAGCAGCTTGGAGGGACAGGGGGCCCGGCAGCCCCAGCATTTT. The encoded protein is CASSLEGQGARQPQHF.

This chain connects TRBV6-1 to TRBJ1-3; TRBD1 might be the D (5 bases). Germline V gene lookup returns CDR1 MNHNS and CDR2 SASEGT. The CDR3 sequence is 14 residues long. Trimming removed 6 bases at V and 8 bases at J, with 17 bases between. In DNA, the CDR3 is TGTGCCAGCAGCAAAGCAGGGTTCGAGGACACCATATATTTT. As protein: CASSKAGFEDTIYF.

The chain joins TRBV7-2 to TRBJ1-1, with TRBD1 matching 8 bases. This CDR3 spans 14 amino acids. In germline, CDR1 is SGHTA, CDR2 FQGNSA. Trimming cost V 5 bases and J 7 bases; bases outside gene matches: 9. The CDR3: CASSLGQGFGEAFF. The CDR3 DNA is TGTGCCAGCAGCCTAGGACAGGGCTTCGGTGAAGCTTTCTTT. Full variable domain (missing parts from reference TRBV7-2 and TRBJ1-1): GAGVSQSPSNKVTEKGKDVELRCDPISGHTALYWYRQSLGQGLEFLIYFQGNSAPDKSGLPSDRFSAERTGGSVSTLTIQRTQQEDSAVYLCASSLGQGFGEAFFGQGTRLTVV.

A few counts support this clone. This chain uses TRBV7-2 with TRBJ2-1; 8 bases align to TRBD2. V lost 4 bases and J lost 7; bases outside the gene matches: 15. The germline V gene has CDR1 SGHTA and CDR2 FQGNSA. The CDR3 consists of 17 residues. CDR3 sequence (DNA): TGTGCCAGCAGCTGGACCCCGGGGGCGGGAGGTCGAAATGAGCAGTTCTTC. Its translation: CASSWTPGAGGRNEQFF.

This clone was observed a few times. This rearrangement joins TRBV2 to TRBJ1-1; possible D gene TRBD1, 6 bases. CDR3 length equals 13 residues. The V gene lost 9 bases and the J gene lost 2 bases, with 13 bases spanning the gap. Germline CDR1 reads SNHLY; CDR2 reads FYNNEI. The CDR3 DNA reads TGTGCCAGGGGGACACTAACTAACACTGAAGCTTTCTTT. It translates to CARGTLTNTEAFF.

The chain joins TRBV2 to TRBJ1-1; D remains unclear. The CDR3 spans 15 residues. CDR1 and CDR2 (germline): SNHLY, FYNNEI. Trimming took off 4 bases at V and 0 bases at J, with 12 bases between the two ends. Here the CDR3 DNA reads TGTGCCAGCAGTGCGTTGGGCCGGATGAACACTGAAGCTTTCTTT. Its protein is CASSALGRMNTEAFF.

This clone appeared a few times. A junction end diverges from the germline sequence, so it may reflect a read error. This rearrangement joins TRBV19 to TRBJ2-2; possibly TRBD1 for D (6 bases). CDR1 LNHDA and CDR2 SQIVND come from the germline V gene (reference sequence). This CDR3 is built from 15 residues. Written as DNA, the CDR3 is TGTGCCAGCAGTATGCAGGGGACGAACACCGGGGAGCTGTTTTTT. Translated: CASSMQGTNTGELFF.